Below are 27 T cell receptor beta chains sequenced from a single sample in a study of pediatric ulcerative colitis. Profiled with immunoSEQ multiplex PCR; TCRdb holds only in-frame clones, not every one. The sample records around 64,000 clones, 70% to 85% being singletons. Sample: blood. These receptors all stem from a boy aged 5-17 years with moderate ulcerative colitis.

This chain connects TRBV6-1 to TRBJ2-7; D possibly uses TRBD1 or TRBD2 (6 bases each). CDR3 length equals 11 residues. Per germline, CDR1 MNHNS and CDR2 SASEGT. The V end was cut by 7 bases, the J end by 5 bases, with 9 bases between. For the CDR3, the DNA is TGTGCCAGCACGGGGGCACACGAGCAGTACTTC. This codes for CASTGAHEQYF.

V is TRBV7-9 and J is TRBJ2-7, with 11 bases lining up with TRBD1. CDR1 is SEHNR and CDR2 is FQNEAQ in the germline V gene (reference sequence). The ends lost 4 bases at V and 2 bases at J; junction bases unmatched: 4. The CDR3 extends over 15 amino acids. CDR3 nucleotides: TGTGCCAGCAGCTCCCGGGACAGGGGGGCCTACGAGCAGTACTTC. Its protein is CASSSRDRGAYEQYF.

The V gene is TRBV7-6, the J gene TRBJ2-1, with D unclear. CDR1 and CDR2 (germline): SGHVS, FNYEAQ. V lost 0 bases, J lost 5 bases, and 2 bases lay in between. The CDR3 loop spans 12 amino acids. The CDR3 DNA reads as TGTGCCAGCAGCTTAGCGGACAATGAGCAGTTCTTC. This translates into CASSLADNEQFF.

The genes are TRBV5-6 and TRBJ2-1, with a tentative D call TRBD1 (5 bases). The germline V gene has CDR1 SGHDT and CDR2 YYEEEE. The CDR3 spans 16 residues. V lost 1 base to trimming and J lost 2 bases, with 13 bases between them. The chain's CDR3 is CASSLWSGIAYNEQFF. In nucleotides, the CDR3 is TGTGCCAGCAGCTTGTGGTCAGGGATTGCCTACAATGAGCAGTTCTTC.

The chain carries TRBV15 and TRBJ2-3, with D hard to call. The CDR3 has 16 residues. Germline CDR1 is LNHNV and CDR2 is YYDKDF (reference sequence). V lost 1 base and J lost 0, with 11 bases in between. The chain's CDR3 is CATSRVDKASTDTQYF. In DNA, the CDR3 is TGTGCCACCAGCAGAGTCGACAAAGCTAGCACAGATACGCAGTATTTT.

This rearrangement joins TRBV19 to TRBJ2-7, with D maybe TRBD1 (5 bases). CDR1 and CDR2 from the germline V gene are LNHDA and SQIVND (reference sequence). The CDR3 contains 13 residues. The ends were cut back, 1 base at V and 7 bases at J, with 11 bases in the middle. CDR3 sequence reads: CASSIGGLLEQYF. In DNA form, the CDR3 reads TGTGCCAGTAGTATAGGGGGCCTCCTAGAGCAGTACTTC.

The V call is TRBV5-1, the J call TRBJ2-3, with a weak D call TRBD1 (6 bases). The CDR3 is made up of 16 amino acids. Germline V lookup: CDR1 SGHRS, CDR2 YFSETQ. V was clipped by 2 bases and J by 4 bases, with 17 bases between them. The CDR3 sequence: CASSFTPVTGPDTQYF. The CDR3, as DNA: TGCGCCAGCAGCTTTACCCCCGTAACAGGGCCAGATACGCAGTATTTT.

The chain carries TRBV29-1 and TRBJ2-6; D is uncertain. Trimming took 3 bases from V and 0 from J, leaving 9 bases between them. Germline lookup yields CDR1 SQVTM and CDR2 ANQGSEA. This CDR3 spans 15 amino acids. The DNA for the CDR3 is TGCAGCGTTGATGGGTCCGGCTCTGGGGCCAACGTCCTGACTTTC. Residues: CSVDGSGSGANVLTF.

This chain links TRBV5-1 with TRBJ2-2; D might be TRBD2 (5 bases). The CDR3 has 15 residues. Per the germline V gene, CDR1 is SGHRS and CDR2 is YFSETQ. V was shortened by 4 bases and J by 6 bases, with 16 bases between the two germline ends. For the CDR3, the DNA is TGCGCCAGCAGCGGCGCCGGGCCGCGGGCCGGGGAGCTGTTTTTT. Its protein product is CASSGAGPRAGELFF.

The V call is TRBV7-9, the J call TRBJ2-5, with TRBD2 matching 7 bases. Germline loops: CDR1 SEHNR, CDR2 FQNEAQ (reference sequence). The CDR3 loop spans 16 amino acids. Trimming removed 2 bases from V and 5 bases from J; junction bases left unmatched: 11. The CDR3 DNA is TGTGCCAGCAGCTTACTGACAGCGGGGATTATCGAGACCCAGTACTTC. It is translated as CASSLLTAGIIETQYF.

This clone was picked up one time. V gene TRBV7-9 combines with J gene TRBJ2-7; D is perhaps TRBD2 (6 bases). Deletions cut 6 bases from V and 2 bases from J, with 11 bases between. The CDR3 has 13 amino acids. Germline V lookup: CDR1 SEHNR, CDR2 FQNEAQ (reference sequence). CDR3 DNA sequence: TGTGCCAGCAGACCGGGACTTACCTACGAGCAGTACTTC. Its translation: CASRPGLTYEQYF.

The J gene is TRBJ2-7, the V gene TRBV13, with D perhaps matching TRBD2 (5 bases). Trimming left V 1 base short and J 2 bases short, with 12 bases between. This CDR3 spans 15 amino acids. Per germline, CDR1 PRHDT and CDR2 FYEKMQ (reference sequence). CDR3 residues: CASSLDGGIPYEQYF. CDR3 nucleotide sequence: TGTGCCAGCAGCTTAGATGGAGGAATACCCTACGAGCAGTACTTC. Drawing the rest from reference TRBV13 and TRBJ2-7, the complete variable domain is AAGVIQSPRHLIKEKRETATLKCYPIPRHDTVYWYQQGPGQDPQFLISFYEKMQSDKGSIPDRFSAQQFSDYHSELNMSSLELGDSALYFCASSLDGGIPYEQYFGPGTRLTVT.

This clone has a handful of counts. This chain connects TRBV20-1 to TRBJ1-5, with D hard to call. Germline V gene data show CDR1 as DFQATT and CDR2 as SNEGSKA (reference sequence). Trimming cost V 5 bases and J 3 bases, with 5 bases left between them. CDR3 length: 11 amino acids. CDR3 coding DNA: TGCAGTGCTGGTATCAATCAGCCCCAGCATTTT. Amino acids: CSAGINQPQHF.

This clone showed up just a few times. The genes are TRBV30 and TRBJ2-5; the D gene is possibly TRBD1 (5 bases). V was clipped by 0 bases and J by 1 base, with 6 bases between them. There are 13 residues in the CDR3. CDR1 GTSNPN and CDR2 SVGIG come from the germline V gene (reference sequence). CDR3 residues: CAWSVDSQETQYF. In nucleotides, the CDR3 is TGTGCCTGGAGTGTTGACAGCCAAGAGACCCAGTACTTC.

The CDR3 coding sequence is TGCGCCAGCAGCATTGACAGGGAGGGGAGATATGGCTACACCTTC. It yields the protein CASSIDREGRYGYTF. V and J are TRBV5-1 and TRBJ1-2, with TRBD1 identical over 7 bases. Germline V CDR1 and CDR2: SGHRS, YFSETQ. The ends lost 4 bases at V and 5 bases at J; junction bases unmatched: 11. This CDR3 has 15 residues.

The chain links TRBV9 to TRBJ1-4, with D tentatively TRBD1 (5 bases). The germline CDR1 and CDR2 sequences are SGDLS and YYNGEE. The CDR3 contains 16 residues. Between the trimmed V and J ends, which lost 2 bases and 6 bases, there was a span of 17 bases. The CDR3 here is CASSVGTATNHEKLFF. CDR3 DNA sequence: TGTGCCAGCAGCGTCGGGACGGCGACGAATCATGAAAAACTGTTTTTT.

V is TRBV29-1 and J is TRBJ2-2; D ambiguous. The germline V gene encodes CDR1 SQVTM and CDR2 ANQGSEA. The CDR3 runs to 12 residues. Deletions cut 6 bases from V and 4 bases from J, with 9 bases between. CDR3 nucleotide sequence: TGCAGCGTCCTGGCGCCCACCGGGGAGCTGTTTTTT. Its protein product is CSVLAPTGELFF.

The V and J genes are TRBV11-2 and TRBJ1-6; D is uncertain. The V end lost 7 bases, the J end lost 6 bases, and 13 bases lay between the germline ends. The CDR3 is made up of 14 amino acids. Per the germline V gene, CDR1 is SGHAT and CDR2 is FQNNGV. The CDR3 here is CASTPRGSNSPLHF. The CDR3 bases are TGTGCCAGCACCCCGAGAGGTAGTAATTCACCCCTCCACTTT.

J is TRBJ1-2 and V is TRBV27; no reliable D call. The CDR3 runs 13 residues. Germline CDR1 reads MNHEY; CDR2 reads SMNVEV (reference sequence). Trimming took off 6 bases at V and 3 bases at J, with 11 bases between the two ends. CDR3 in amino acids: CASSPGRYYGYTF. DNA of the CDR3: TGTGCCAGCAGCCCAGGACGGTACTATGGCTACACCTTC.

V usage is TRBV7-2 and J usage is TRBJ2-1, with a possible D match to TRBD1 (7 bases). Germline V gene data show CDR1 as SGHTA and CDR2 as FQGNSA. The CDR3 is 12 amino acids. V was pared by 5 bases and J by 11 bases, with 13 bases between. CDR3 region: CASSKTGRKQFF. The CDR3 DNA follows: TGTGCCAGCAGCAAGACAGGGAGGAAGCAGTTCTTC.

This chain uses TRBV27 with TRBJ2-5; TRBD2 matches at 10 bases. Germline assignment: CDR1 MNHEY and CDR2 SMNVEV (reference sequence). The V gene end was trimmed by 3 bases and the J gene end by 5 bases; junction bases not matched to a gene: 9. There are 16 residues in the CDR3. The CDR3 DNA is TGTGCCAGCAGTTTCCGGCTAGCGGGAGTGGGTGAGACCCAGTACTTC. Translated: CASSFRLAGVGETQYF.

The chain carries TRBV7-8 and TRBJ2-7; TRBD2 aligns across 7 bases. The CDR3 length is 12 residues. Germline loops: CDR1 SGHVS, CDR2 FQNEAQ. V dropped 5 bases and J dropped 6; count of bases not matched to a gene: 4. CDR3 DNA sequence: TGTGCCAGCAGCCGAGGACTAGGCGAGCAGTACTTC. This translates into CASSRGLGEQYF.

In DNA, the CDR3 is TGTGCCAGCTCACTGGACAGGGCAAATTCACCCCTCCACTTT. Amino acid sequence: CASSLDRANSPLHF. The chain carries TRBV18 and TRBJ1-6; 8 positions match TRBD1. This CDR3 contains 14 residues. Germline assignment: CDR1 KGHSH and CDR2 LQKENI. Losses at the gene ends were 4 bases for V and 7 bases for J; bases not matched to a gene: 3.

The CDR3 loop is CASSGLGQGGEQYF. Written as DNA, the CDR3 is TGTGCCAGCAGTGGACTGGGACAGGGCGGCGAGCAGTACTTC. The chain combines TRBV25-1 with TRBJ2-7; 9 nucleotides match TRBD1. After removal of 4 bases from V and 6 bases from J, the junction contained 7 bases not matched to a gene. There are 14 residues in the CDR3. The germline gives CDR1 MGHDK, CDR2 SYGVNS.

The V call is TRBV10-3, the J call TRBJ2-4; D uncertain. Between the trimmed V and J ends, which lost 4 bases and 0 bases, there was a span of 13 bases. CDR1 is ENHRY, CDR2 SYGVKD, per germline. This CDR3 is built from 16 residues. The CDR3 nucleotides are TGTGCCATCAGTGGGCCTCCACTGGGAGCCAAAAACATTCAGTACTTC. Its translation is CAISGPPLGAKNIQYF.

The chain joins TRBV5-1 to TRBJ2-7, with D tentatively TRBD2 (5 bases). CDR1 is SGHRS, CDR2 YFSETQ, per germline. The CDR3 loop spans 18 amino acids. V lost 0 bases, J lost 0 bases, and 19 bases lay in between. This CDR3 is CASSLDYNKRPSSYEQYF. The CDR3 nucleotides read TGCGCCAGCAGCTTGGATTATAACAAGCGGCCAAGCTCCTACGAGCAGTACTTC.

The V gene is TRBV5-4, the J gene TRBJ1-6; D gene unclear. With 2 bases removed from V and 7 bases from J, the gap between germline ends came to 19 bases. This CDR3 is built from 17 residues. In germline, CDR1 is SGHNT, CDR2 YYREEE (reference sequence). CDR3 sequence (DNA): TGTGCCAGCAGCTTTCGTCCGGCTATACCTTTAAATTCACCCCTCCACTTT. Protein product: CASSFRPAIPLNSPLHF. Drawing the rest from reference TRBV5-4 and TRBJ1-6, the complete variable domain is ETGVTQSPTHLIKTRGQQVTLRCSSQSGHNTVSWYQQALGQGPQFIFQYYREEENGRGNFPPRFSGLQFPNYSSELNVNALELDDSALYLCASSFRPAIPLNSPLHFGNGTRLTVT.